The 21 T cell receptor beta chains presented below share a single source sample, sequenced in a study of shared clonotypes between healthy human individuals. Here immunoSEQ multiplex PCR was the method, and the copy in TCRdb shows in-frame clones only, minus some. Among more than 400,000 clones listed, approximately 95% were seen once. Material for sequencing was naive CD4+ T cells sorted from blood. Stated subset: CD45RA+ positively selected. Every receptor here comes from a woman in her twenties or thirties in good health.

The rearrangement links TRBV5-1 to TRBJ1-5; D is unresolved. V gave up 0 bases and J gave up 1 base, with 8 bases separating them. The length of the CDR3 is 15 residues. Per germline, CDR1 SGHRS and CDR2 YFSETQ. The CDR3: CASSLGSGSNQPQHF. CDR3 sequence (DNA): TGCGCCAGCAGCTTGGGGTCCGGGAGCAATCAGCCCCAGCATTTT.

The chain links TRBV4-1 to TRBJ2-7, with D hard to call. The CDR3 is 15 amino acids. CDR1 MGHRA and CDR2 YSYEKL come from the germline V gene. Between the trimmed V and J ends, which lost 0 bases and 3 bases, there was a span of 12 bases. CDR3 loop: CASSQDPGGFYEQYF. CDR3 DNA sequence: TGCGCCAGCAGCCAAGATCCTGGCGGATTCTACGAGCAGTACTTC.

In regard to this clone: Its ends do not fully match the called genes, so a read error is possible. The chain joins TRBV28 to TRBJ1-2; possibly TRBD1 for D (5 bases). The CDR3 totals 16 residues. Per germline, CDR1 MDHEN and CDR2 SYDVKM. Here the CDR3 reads CASTRGDFRANYGYTF. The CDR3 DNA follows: TGTGCCAGCACCCGGGGGGATTTTCGGGCTAATTATGGCTACACCTTC.

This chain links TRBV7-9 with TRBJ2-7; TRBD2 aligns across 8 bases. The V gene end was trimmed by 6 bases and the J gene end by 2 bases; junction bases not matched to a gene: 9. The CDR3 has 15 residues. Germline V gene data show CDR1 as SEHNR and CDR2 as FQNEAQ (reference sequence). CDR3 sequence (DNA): TGTGCCAGCAGTCTCACTAGCGGTCTGCCCTACGAGCAGTACTTC. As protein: CASSLTSGLPYEQYF.

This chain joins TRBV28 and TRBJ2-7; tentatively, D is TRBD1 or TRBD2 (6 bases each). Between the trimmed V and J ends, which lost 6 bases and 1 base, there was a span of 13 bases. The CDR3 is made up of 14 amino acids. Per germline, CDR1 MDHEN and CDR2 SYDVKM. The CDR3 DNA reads TGTGCCAGCAGCCCAACAGGGAGGTCCTACGAGCAGTACTTC. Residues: CASSPTGRSYEQYF.

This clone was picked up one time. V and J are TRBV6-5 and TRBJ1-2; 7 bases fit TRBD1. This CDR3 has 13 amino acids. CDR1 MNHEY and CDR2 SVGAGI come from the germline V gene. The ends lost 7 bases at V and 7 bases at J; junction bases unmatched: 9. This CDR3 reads CASINRGTSGYTF. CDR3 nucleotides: TGTGCCAGCATAAACAGGGGAACATCTGGCTACACCTTC.

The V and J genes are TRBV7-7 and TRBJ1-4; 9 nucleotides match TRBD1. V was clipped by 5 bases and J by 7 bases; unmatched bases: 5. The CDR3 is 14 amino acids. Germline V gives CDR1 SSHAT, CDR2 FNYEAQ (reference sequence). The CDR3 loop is CASSQTGGSEKLFF. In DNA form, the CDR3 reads TGTGCCAGCAGCCAGACAGGGGGTAGTGAAAAACTGTTTTTT.

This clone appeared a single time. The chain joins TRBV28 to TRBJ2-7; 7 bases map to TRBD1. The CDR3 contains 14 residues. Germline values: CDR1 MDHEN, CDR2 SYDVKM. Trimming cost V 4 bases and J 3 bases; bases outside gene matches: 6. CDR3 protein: CASSSPQGLYEQYF. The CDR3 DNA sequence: TGTGCCAGCAGTTCCCCACAGGGGCTCTACGAGCAGTACTTC.

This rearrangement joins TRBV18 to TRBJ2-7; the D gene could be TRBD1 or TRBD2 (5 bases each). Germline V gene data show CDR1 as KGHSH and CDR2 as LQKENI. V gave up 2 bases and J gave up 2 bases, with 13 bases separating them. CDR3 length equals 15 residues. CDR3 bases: TGTGCCAGCTCACCAGGGTTCGGGGACCCCTACGAGCAGTACTTC. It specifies CASSPGFGDPYEQYF.

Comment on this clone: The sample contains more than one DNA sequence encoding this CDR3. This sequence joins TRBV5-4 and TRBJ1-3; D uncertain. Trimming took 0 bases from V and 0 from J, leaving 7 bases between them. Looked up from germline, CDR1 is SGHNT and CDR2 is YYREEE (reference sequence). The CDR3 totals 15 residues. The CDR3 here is CASSLGGNSGNTIYF. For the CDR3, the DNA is TGTGCCAGCAGCTTGGGGGGAAACTCTGGAAACACCATATATTTT.

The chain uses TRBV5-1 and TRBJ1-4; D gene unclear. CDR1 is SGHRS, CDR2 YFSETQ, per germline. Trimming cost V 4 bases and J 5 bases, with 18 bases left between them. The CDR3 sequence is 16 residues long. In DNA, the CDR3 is TGCGCCAGCAGCCCGCTAGGGATGACGGGGAATGAAAAACTGTTTTTT. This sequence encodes CASSPLGMTGNEKLFF.

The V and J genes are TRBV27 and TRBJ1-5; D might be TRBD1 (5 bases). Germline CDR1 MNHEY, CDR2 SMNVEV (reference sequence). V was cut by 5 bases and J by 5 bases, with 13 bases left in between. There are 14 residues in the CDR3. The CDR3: CASSPSGGDQPQHF. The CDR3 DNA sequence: TGTGCCAGCAGTCCGTCGGGAGGGGATCAGCCCCAGCATTTT.

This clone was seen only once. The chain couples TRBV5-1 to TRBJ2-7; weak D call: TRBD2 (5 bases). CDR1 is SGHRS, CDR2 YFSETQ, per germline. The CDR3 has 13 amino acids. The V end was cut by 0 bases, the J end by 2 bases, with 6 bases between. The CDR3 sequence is CASSLGEPYEQYF. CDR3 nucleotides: TGCGCCAGCAGCTTGGGGGAGCCCTACGAGCAGTACTTC.

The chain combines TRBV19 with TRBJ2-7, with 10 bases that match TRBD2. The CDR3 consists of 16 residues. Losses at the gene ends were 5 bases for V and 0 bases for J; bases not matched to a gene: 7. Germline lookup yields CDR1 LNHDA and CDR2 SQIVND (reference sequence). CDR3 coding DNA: TGTGCCAGTAGTCAATTAGCGGGAGGTAGCTCCTACGAGCAGTACTTC. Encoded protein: CASSQLAGGSSYEQYF.

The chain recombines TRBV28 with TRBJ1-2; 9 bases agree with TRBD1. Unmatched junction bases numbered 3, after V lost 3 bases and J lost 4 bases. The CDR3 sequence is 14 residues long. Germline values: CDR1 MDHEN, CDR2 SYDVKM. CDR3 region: CASSFGTGSYGYTF. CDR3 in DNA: TGTGCCAGCAGTTTTGGGACAGGGAGCTATGGCTACACCTTC.

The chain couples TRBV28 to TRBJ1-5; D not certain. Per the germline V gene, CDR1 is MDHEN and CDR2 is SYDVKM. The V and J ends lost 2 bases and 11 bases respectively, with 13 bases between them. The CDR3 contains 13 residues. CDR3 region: CASSLRAPGAQHF. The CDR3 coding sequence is TGTGCCAGCAGTTTACGGGCCCCGGGAGCCCAGCATTTT. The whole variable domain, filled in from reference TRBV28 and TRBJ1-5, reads DVKVTQSSRYLVKRTGEKVFLECVQDMDHENMFWYRQDPGLGLRLIYFSYDVKMKEKGDIPEGYSVSREKKERFSLILESASTNQTSMYLCASSLRAPGAQHFGDGTRLSIL.

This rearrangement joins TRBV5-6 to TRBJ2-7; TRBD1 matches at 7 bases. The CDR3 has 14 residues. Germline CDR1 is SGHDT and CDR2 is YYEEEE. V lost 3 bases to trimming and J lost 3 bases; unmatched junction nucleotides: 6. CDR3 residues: CASSSLQGYYEQYF. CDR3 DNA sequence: TGTGCCAGCAGCTCTCTACAGGGGTACTACGAGCAGTACTTC.

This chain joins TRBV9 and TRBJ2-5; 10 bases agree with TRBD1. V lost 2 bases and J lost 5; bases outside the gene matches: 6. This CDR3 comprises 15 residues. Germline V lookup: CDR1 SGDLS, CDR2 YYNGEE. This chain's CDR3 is CASSVDRGGPETQYF. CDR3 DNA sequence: TGTGCCAGCAGCGTGGACAGGGGGGGACCCGAGACCCAGTACTTC.

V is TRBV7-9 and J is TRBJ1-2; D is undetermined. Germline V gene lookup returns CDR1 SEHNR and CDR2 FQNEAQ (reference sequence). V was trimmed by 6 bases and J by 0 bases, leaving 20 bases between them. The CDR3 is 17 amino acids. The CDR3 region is CASSYHYLRGSNYGYTF. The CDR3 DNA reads TGTGCCAGCAGTTATCACTACCTGCGGGGATCTAACTATGGCTACACCTTC.

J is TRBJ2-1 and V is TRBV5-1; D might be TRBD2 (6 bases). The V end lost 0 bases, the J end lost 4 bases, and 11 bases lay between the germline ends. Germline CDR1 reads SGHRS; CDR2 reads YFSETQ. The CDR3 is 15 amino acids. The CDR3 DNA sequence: TGCGCCAGCAGCTTGGGTCCCCGGGGGTACAATGAGCAGTTCTTC. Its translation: CASSLGPRGYNEQFF.

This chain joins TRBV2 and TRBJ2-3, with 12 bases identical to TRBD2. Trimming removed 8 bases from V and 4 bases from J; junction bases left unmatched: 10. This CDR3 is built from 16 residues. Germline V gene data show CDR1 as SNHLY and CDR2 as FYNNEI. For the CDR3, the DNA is TGTGCCAGCGGGAAGAGACTAGCGGGAGTTCCAGATACGCAGTATTTT. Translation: CASGKRLAGVPDTQYF.